The clone carrying this TCR beta chain was observed many times. Its antigen is as yet unknown. The record originates from a study of T cell repertoires in cytomegalovirus infection. Study-wide results and caveats: Adding up the frequency of public TCR beta families identified people who carried CMV plus the relevant HLA. Ex vivo responses were dominated by HLA-C-restricted CMV-specific TCR beta clonotypes.

A single record per CDR3 protein comes from TCRdb applying MiXCR to the reads. Seen here are about 100,000 distinct CDR3 sequences, about 22% observed once, and the top ten hold approximately 40%. Per germline, CDR1 MDHEN and CDR2 SYDVKM. The CDR3 sequence is 17 residues long. The ends were cut back, 1 base at V and 2 bases at J, with 17 bases in the middle. The sequence came from a human donor in good health (CMV status not recorded). Some clones in this sample may be carry-over from other donors' samples. Sequenced sample: CD8+ T cells from PBMCs. The chain links TRBV28 to TRBJ1-2; no clear D gene. In nucleotides, the CDR3 is TGTGCCAGCAGTTTATTTGTCACCGGGGAGGGAAACTATGGCTACACCTTC. Translation: CASSLFVTGEGNYGYTF.